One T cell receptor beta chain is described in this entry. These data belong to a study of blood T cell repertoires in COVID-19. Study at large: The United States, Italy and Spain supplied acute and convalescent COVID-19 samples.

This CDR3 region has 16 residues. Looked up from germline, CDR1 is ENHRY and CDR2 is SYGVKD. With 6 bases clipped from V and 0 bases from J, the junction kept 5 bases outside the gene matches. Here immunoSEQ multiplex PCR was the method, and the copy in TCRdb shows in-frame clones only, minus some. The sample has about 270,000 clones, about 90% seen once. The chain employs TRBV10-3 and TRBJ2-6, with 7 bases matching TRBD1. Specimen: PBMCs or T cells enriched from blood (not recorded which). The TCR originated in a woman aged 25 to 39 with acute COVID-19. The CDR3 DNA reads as TGTGCCATCAGCGACAGGGTCTCCTCTGGGGCCAACGTCCTGACTTTC. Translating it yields CAISDRVSSGANVLTF.